Shown below are 13 T cell receptor beta chains from a single sample sequenced in a study of blood T cell repertoires in COVID-19. Profiled with immunoSEQ multiplex PCR; TCRdb holds only in-frame clones, not every one. The sample consists of tens of thousands of clones, around 85% of them appearing once. The sequenced sample was peripheral blood. The receptors stem from a man aged 55-75 years with acute or convalescent COVID-19.

The CDR3 nucleotides read TGTGCCAGCAGTGGAGCGGGGGGCGCATTCTATGAGCAGTTCTTC. Its protein is CASSGAGGAFYEQFF. This chain joins TRBV6-2 or TRBV6-3 and TRBJ2-1; 9 nucleotides line up with TRBD2. CDR1 MNHEY and CDR2 SVGEGT come from the germline V gene. The CDR3 runs 15 residues. Trimming removed 5 bases from V and 8 bases from J; junction bases left unmatched: 10.

The chain links TRBV18 to TRBJ2-1, with TRBD2 matching 8 bases. V was clipped by 3 bases and J by 4 bases; unmatched bases: 8. Germline lookup yields CDR1 KGHSH and CDR2 LQKENI. The length of the CDR3 is 16 residues. The DNA for the CDR3 is TGTGCCAGCTCACCGTTTAGCGGGGACGGTTACAATGAGCAGTTCTTC. Translated, it gives CASSPFSGDGYNEQFF.

The chain's CDR3 is CASSDGSGTINYGYTF. DNA of the CDR3: TGTGCCAGCAGTGATGGTTCCGGGACAATTAACTATGGCTACACCTTC. The V and J genes are TRBV25-1 and TRBJ1-2; D is possibly TRBD1 (6 bases). The CDR3 totals 16 residues. The germline gives CDR1 MGHDK, CDR2 SYGVNS. The germline V and J ends were trimmed by 3 bases and 1 base, with 15 bases remaining between them.

This clone was found a few times. J is TRBJ1-2 and V is TRBV12-3 or TRBV12-4; the match to TRBD1 covers 8 bases. J gave up 8 bases and V 5 bases, and 7 bases lay outside the gene matches. CDR3 length equals 13 residues. CDR3 nucleotides: TGTGCCAGCAGTCCGACAGGGGTTCGAGGCTACACCTTC. Its protein is CASSPTGVRGYTF.

The chain recombines TRBV7-9 with TRBJ1-3; 7 bases align to TRBD1. Germline lookup yields CDR1 SEHNR and CDR2 FQNEAQ (reference sequence). V was clipped by 4 bases and J by 8 bases; unmatched bases: 8. CDR3 length: 14 amino acids. CDR3 in amino acids: CASSSTGRRDTIYF. DNA of the CDR3: TGTGCCAGCAGCTCGACAGGGAGGCGGGACACCATATATTTT.

The J gene is TRBJ2-4, the V gene TRBV4-2, with D possibly matching TRBD2 (5 bases). Germline CDR1 and CDR2: LGHNA and YNFKEQ. The CDR3 runs to 13 residues. Trimming shortened V by 7 bases and J by 0 bases, and 7 bases separated the two germline ends. This CDR3 is CASTGLAKNIQYF. The CDR3 DNA reads TGTGCCAGCACTGGACTAGCCAAAAACATTCAGTACTTC.

The V call is TRBV28, the J call TRBJ2-1, with a possible D match to TRBD2 (6 bases). Trimming removed 6 bases from V and 7 bases from J, with 19 bases in between. The germline gives CDR1 MDHEN, CDR2 SYDVKM. The CDR3 is 15 residues long. Written as DNA, the CDR3 is TGTGCCAGCAGCCGGGGAGGCCTGACAGCGAATGAGCAGTTCTTC. Translation gives CASSRGGLTANEQFF.

The V and J genes are TRBV2 and TRBJ1-1; tentative D call: TRBD1 (6 bases). The CDR3 extends over 14 amino acids. Trimming shortened V by 5 bases and J by 7 bases, and 17 bases separated the two germline ends. Germline V gene data show CDR1 as SNHLY and CDR2 as FYNNEI. For the CDR3, the DNA is TGTGCCAGCAGTTACCCGACAGGAGGTGGTGAAGCTTTCTTT. Its protein product is CASSYPTGGGEAFF.

V is TRBV14 and J is TRBJ1-1; D is perhaps TRBD1 (5 bases). The CDR3 runs 16 residues. CDR1 and CDR2 from the germline V gene are SGHDN and FVKESK. V shed 5 bases and J shed 1 base, with 17 bases lying between them. This chain's CDR3 is CASSAQVRGWNTEAFF. CDR3 DNA sequence: TGTGCCAGCAGCGCGCAAGTCCGGGGGTGGAACACTGAAGCTTTCTTT.

The J gene is TRBJ1-5, the V gene TRBV19, with TRBD1 matching over 8 bases. Trimming removed 7 bases from V and 2 bases from J; junction bases left unmatched: 10. The CDR3 contains 16 residues. The V gene's germline CDR1 is LNHDA and CDR2 SQIVND (reference sequence). The CDR3 reads CASTSWGQEGNQPQHF. In DNA, the CDR3 is TGTGCCAGTACCTCATGGGGACAGGAGGGCAATCAGCCCCAGCATTTT.

This clone was seen a single time. J is TRBJ1-2 and V is TRBV27, with 8 positions matching TRBD1. The CDR3 is made up of 14 amino acids. Germline loops: CDR1 MNHEY, CDR2 SMNVEV (reference sequence). V dropped 6 bases and J dropped 3; count of bases not matched to a gene: 6. The CDR3 sequence: CASSELTGDYGYTF. DNA of the CDR3: TGTGCCAGCAGCGAATTGACAGGGGACTATGGCTACACCTTC.

This chain joins TRBV7-2 and TRBJ1-1, with unresolved D. CDR1 is SGHTA and CDR2 is FQGNSA in the germline V gene. Trimming cost V 4 bases and J 7 bases, with 10 bases left between them. This CDR3 spans 12 amino acids. The CDR3 nucleotides are TGTGCCAGCAGCTCTAGTCTGGTTGAAGCTTTCTTT. The encoded protein is CASSSSLVEAFF.

There are a few counts of this clone. This sequence joins TRBV14 and TRBJ2-3; D ambiguous. The V and J ends lost 6 bases and 2 bases respectively, with 12 bases between them. The CDR3 has 14 residues. CDR1 and CDR2 from the germline V gene are SGHDN and FVKESK. The CDR3 nucleotides read TGTGCCAGCAGAGGAGACGGATACACAGATACGCAGTATTTT. Translated: CASRGDGYTDTQYF.